These 10 T cell receptor beta chains came from one sample sequenced in a study of shared clonotypes between healthy human individuals. The repertoire was sequenced with immunoSEQ multiplex PCR; TCRdb's copy has only in-frame clones and lacks some. The profile covers about 640,000 clones, with 60% to 80% appearing a single time and roughly 1.8% taken by the ten largest. The sequenced sample was memory CD4+ T cells sorted from blood. The subset denotes: CD45RA-negative fraction. These receptors originate from a woman in her thirties in good health.

This chain connects TRBV27 to TRBJ1-5; D might be TRBD1 (5 bases). CDR3 size: 14 residues. Germline V CDR1 and CDR2: MNHEY, SMNVEV (reference sequence). V was pared by 6 bases and J by 5 bases, with 14 bases between. CDR3 residues: CASRLVGGDQPQHF. In DNA, the CDR3 is TGTGCCAGCAGATTGGTGGGAGGGGATCAGCCCCAGCATTTT.

V is TRBV2 and J is TRBJ1-1; D is unclear. Germline V gene sequence: CDR1 SNHLY, CDR2 FYNNEI. This CDR3 comprises 14 residues. With 2 bases removed from V and 0 bases from J, the gap between germline ends came to 7 bases. CDR3 DNA sequence: TGTGCCAGCAGTGAATGGGAGGTGAACACTGAAGCTTTCTTT. Translation: CASSEWEVNTEAFF. Together with reference TRBV2 and TRBJ1-1, the CDR3 gives the full variable domain: EPEVTQTPSHQVTQMGQEVILRCVPISNHLYFYWYRQILGQKVEFLVSFYNNEISEKSEIFDDQFSVERPDGSNFTLKIRSTKLEDSAMYFCASSEWEVNTEAFFGQGTRLTVV.

The chain combines TRBV4-1 with TRBJ1-2; possible D gene TRBD1, 5 bases. The CDR3 is 15 amino acids. V dropped 5 bases and J dropped 7 bases, with 20 bases sitting between them. From germline, CDR1 is MGHRA and CDR2 YSYEKL. The CDR3: CASSDGRGRYPGYTF. For the CDR3, the DNA is TGCGCCAGCAGCGATGGAAGGGGACGGTATCCTGGCTACACCTTC.

This sequence joins TRBV4-1 and TRBJ2-1; TRBD2 agrees at 7 bases. CDR3 size: 18 residues. CDR1 and CDR2 from the germline V gene are MGHRA and YSYEKL. V was pared by 4 bases and J by 5 bases, with 17 bases of the junction left unmatched. The CDR3 spells CASSRRKGYAGANNEQFF. CDR3 bases: TGCGCCAGCAGCCGGCGAAAGGGGTACGCGGGAGCAAACAATGAGCAGTTCTTC.

V gene TRBV18 combines with J gene TRBJ2-7, with 7 bases identical to TRBD2. Per germline, CDR1 KGHSH and CDR2 LQKENI. V lost 4 bases, J lost 7 bases, and 13 bases stayed unmatched. This CDR3 is built from 15 residues. The CDR3 nucleotides are TGTGCCAGCTCACAAGGACTAGGGGCTGGGAGTGAGCAGTACTTC. Its translation: CASSQGLGAGSEQYF.

The J gene is TRBJ2-7, the V gene TRBV7-9; D may be TRBD2 (7 bases). V dropped 5 bases and J dropped 0 bases, with 20 bases sitting between them. The CDR3 is made up of 17 amino acids. From germline, CDR1 is SEHNR and CDR2 FQNEAQ (reference sequence). This CDR3 reads CASSPHRGGHLSYEQYF. The CDR3 DNA sequence: TGTGCCAGCAGCCCCCATAGGGGGGGACACCTCTCCTACGAGCAGTACTTC.

Note on this clone: In the same sample, other DNA sequences code for this CDR3. V gene TRBV6-5 combines with J gene TRBJ2-1, with D unresolved. Germline lookup yields CDR1 MNHEY and CDR2 SVGAGI. The CDR3 length is 13 residues. Trimming took off 0 bases at V and 7 bases at J, with 7 bases between the two ends. The CDR3 DNA is TGTGCCAGCAGTTACTCCTACACGAATGAGCAGTTCTTC. As protein: CASSYSYTNEQFF.

This sequence joins TRBV5-4 and TRBJ2-3, with unresolved D. This CDR3 has 12 amino acids. CDR1 SGHNT and CDR2 YYREEE come from the germline V gene (reference sequence). Trimming left V 2 bases short and J 4 bases short, with 5 bases between. CDR3 sequence (DNA): TGTGCCAGCAGCTTTGATGCAGATACGCAGTATTTT. It specifies CASSFDADTQYF.

This clone occurred a few times. The chain combines TRBV5-8 with TRBJ1-5; D uncertain. The CDR3 has 13 residues. CDR1 SGHTS and CDR2 YDEGEE come from the germline V gene. Trimming took off 5 bases at V and 4 bases at J, with 10 bases between the two ends. CDR3 amino acids: CASSLMGNQPQHF. CDR3 coding DNA: TGTGCCAGCAGTCTGATGGGGAATCAGCCCCAGCATTTT. The variable domain in full, with the rest retrieved from reference TRBV5-8 and TRBJ1-5, is EAGVTQSPTHLIKTRGQQATLRCSPISGHTSVYWYQQALGLGLQFLLWYDEGEERNRGNFPPRFSGRQFPNYSSELNVNALELEDSALYLCASSLMGNQPQHFGDGTRLSIL.

The genes are TRBV19 and TRBJ2-1; the D is unclear. V was pared by 11 bases and J by 2 bases, with 16 bases between. The CDR3 is made up of 14 amino acids. Germline values: CDR1 LNHDA, CDR2 SQIVND (reference sequence). The chain's CDR3 is CASARSRTYNEQFF. Written as DNA, the CDR3 is TGTGCCTCAGCGCGGTCGAGGACCTACAATGAGCAGTTCTTC.